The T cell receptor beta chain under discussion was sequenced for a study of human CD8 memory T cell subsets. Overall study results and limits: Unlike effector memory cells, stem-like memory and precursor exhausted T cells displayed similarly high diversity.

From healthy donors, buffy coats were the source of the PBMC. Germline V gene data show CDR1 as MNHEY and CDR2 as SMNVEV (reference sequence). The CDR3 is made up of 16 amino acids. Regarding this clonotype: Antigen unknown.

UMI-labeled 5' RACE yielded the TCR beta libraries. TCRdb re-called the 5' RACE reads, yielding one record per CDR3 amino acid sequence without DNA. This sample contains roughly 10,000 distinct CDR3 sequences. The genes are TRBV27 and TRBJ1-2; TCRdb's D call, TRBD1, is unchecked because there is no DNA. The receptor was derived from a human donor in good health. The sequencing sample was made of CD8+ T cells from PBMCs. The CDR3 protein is CASSASRGQHPYGYTF.